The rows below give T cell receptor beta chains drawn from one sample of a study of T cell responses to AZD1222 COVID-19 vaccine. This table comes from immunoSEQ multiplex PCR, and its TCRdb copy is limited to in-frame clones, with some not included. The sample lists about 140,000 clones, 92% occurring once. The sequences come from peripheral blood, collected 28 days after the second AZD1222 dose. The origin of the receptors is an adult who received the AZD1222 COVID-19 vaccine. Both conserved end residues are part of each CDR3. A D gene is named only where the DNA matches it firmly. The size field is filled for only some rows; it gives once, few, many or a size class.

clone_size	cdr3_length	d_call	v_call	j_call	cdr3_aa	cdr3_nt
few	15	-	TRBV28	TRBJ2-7	CASSTSGQGFYEQYF	-
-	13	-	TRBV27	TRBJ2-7	CASSLMGTYEQYF	TGTGCCAGCAGTTTAATGGGGACCTACGAGCAGTACTTC
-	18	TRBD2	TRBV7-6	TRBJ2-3	CASSLVAGLAGVGDTQYF	TGTGCCAGCAGCTTAGTTGCCGGACTAGCGGGAGTCGGGGATACGCAGTATTTT
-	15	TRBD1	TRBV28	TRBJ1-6	CASSPPGQGVSPLHF	TGTGCCAGCAGTCCTCCGGGACAGGGGGTTTCACCCCTCCACTTT
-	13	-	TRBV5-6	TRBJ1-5	CASSFRDNQPQHF	TGTGCCAGCAGCTTCCGGGACAATCAGCCCCAGCATTTT
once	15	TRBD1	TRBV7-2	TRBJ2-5	CASSRTGQGGETQYF	TGTGCCAGCAGCCGGACAGGACAGGGCGGGGAGACCCAGTACTTC
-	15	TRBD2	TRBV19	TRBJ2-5	CASSNPGLARETQYF	TGTGCCAGTAGTAACCCGGGACTAGCGAGAGAGACCCAGTACTTC
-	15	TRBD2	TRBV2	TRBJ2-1	CASRGGLASYNEQFF	TGTGCCAGCAGGGGAGGACTAGCATCCTACAATGAGCAGTTCTTC
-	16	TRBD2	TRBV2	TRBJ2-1	CASRPRTSGSYNEQFF	TGTGCCAGCAGACCCAGGACTAGCGGCAGTTACAATGAGCAGTTCTTC
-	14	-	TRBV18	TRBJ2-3	CASSPGSGTDTQYF	TGTGCCAGCTCACCAGGGAGTGGGACAGATACGCAGTATTTT
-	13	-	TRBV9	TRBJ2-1	CASSATGRHEQFF	TGTGCCAGCAGCGCCACAGGTAGGCATGAGCAGTTCTTC
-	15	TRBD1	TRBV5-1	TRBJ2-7	CASSPRDRVSYEQYF	TGCGCCAGCAGCCCCCGGGACAGGGTCTCCTACGAGCAGTACTTC
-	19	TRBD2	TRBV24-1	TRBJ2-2	CATMAGGKGRTSNTGELFF	TGTGCCACCATGGCGGGAGGTAAGGGCCGTACTTCGAACACCGGGGAGCTGTTTTTT
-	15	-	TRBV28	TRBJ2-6	CASGGGAQGANVLTF	TGTGCCAGCGGCGGAGGGGCGCAGGGGGCCAACGTCCTGACTTTC
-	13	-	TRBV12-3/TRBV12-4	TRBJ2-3	CASSLADGATQYF	TGTGCCAGCAGTCTTGCCGACGGGGCCACGCAGTATTTT
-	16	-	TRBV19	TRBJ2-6	CASRWGDSSGANVLTF	TGTGCCAGTAGGTGGGGTGATAGCTCTGGGGCCAACGTCCTGACTTTC
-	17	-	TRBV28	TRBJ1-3	CASSLEGSLGGGNTIYF	TGTGCCAGCAGTTTAGAGGGATCCCTGGGGGGTGGAAACACCATATATTTT
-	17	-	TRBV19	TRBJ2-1	CASSIDRQKSSYNEQFF	TGTGCCAGTAGTATAGATCGACAGAAAAGCTCCTACAATGAGCAGTTCTTC
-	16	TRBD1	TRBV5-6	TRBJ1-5	CASSLGTGRSNQPQHF	TGTGCCAGCAGCTTGGGGACAGGGAGAAGCAATCAGCCCCAGCATTTT
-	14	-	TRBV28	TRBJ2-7	CASSTPGDVYEQYF	TGTGCCAGCAGTACCCCGGGGGATGTCTACGAGCAGTACTTC
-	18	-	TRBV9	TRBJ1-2	CASSPIPHAFGGATGYTF	TGTGCCAGCAGCCCCATCCCTCACGCGTTTGGGGGGGCTACGGGCTACACCTTC
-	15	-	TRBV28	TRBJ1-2	CASRSGAEANYGYTF	TGTGCCAGCAGGTCAGGGGCCGAAGCTAACTATGGCTACACCTTC
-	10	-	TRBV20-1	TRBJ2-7	CSADKGEQYF	TGCAGTGCAGACAAGGGCGAGCAGTACTTC
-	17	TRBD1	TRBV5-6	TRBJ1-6	CASSSGQGSSYNSPLHF	TGTGCCAGCAGCTCAGGACAGGGGAGCTCCTATAATTCACCCCTCCACTTT
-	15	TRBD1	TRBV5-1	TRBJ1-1	CASSSRTGTNTEAFF	TGCGCCAGCAGCTCGAGGACAGGAACGAACACTGAAGCTTTCTTT
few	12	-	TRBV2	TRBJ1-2	CASSENSYGYTF	TGTGCCAGCAGTGAAAACAGCTATGGCTACACCTTC
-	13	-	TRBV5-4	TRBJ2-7	CASSRQLSSGQYF	TGTGCCAGCAGCCGGCAGCTCTCCTCGGGGCAGTACTTC
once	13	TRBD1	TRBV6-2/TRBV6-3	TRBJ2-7	CASSRTGNYEQYF	TGTGCCAGCAGCCGGACAGGAAACTACGAGCAGTACTTC
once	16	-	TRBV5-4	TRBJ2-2	CASSATSGTLTGELFF	TGTGCCAGCAGCGCCACTTCCGGGACGCTTACCGGGGAGCTGTTTTTT
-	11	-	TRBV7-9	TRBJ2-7	CASSLRYEQYF	TGTGCCAGCAGCTTAAGGTACGAGCAGTACTTC
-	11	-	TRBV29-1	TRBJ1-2	CSVTVGYGYTF	TGCAGCGTTACAGTTGGCTATGGCTACACCTTC
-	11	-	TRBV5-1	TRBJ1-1	CASSGDSQAFF	TGCGCCAGCAGCGGCGACAGTCAAGCTTTCTTT
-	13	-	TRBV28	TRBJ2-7	CASSYGQHYEQYF	TGTGCCAGCAGTTACGGGCAGCACTACGAGCAGTACTTC
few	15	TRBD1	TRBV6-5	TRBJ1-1	CASRLQGGMNTEAFF	TGTGCCAGCAGGCTACAGGGGGGGATGAACACTGAAGCTTTCTTT
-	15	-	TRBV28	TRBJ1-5	CASSLPQGGNQPQHF	TGTGCCAGCAGTTTGCCGCAGGGTGGCAATCAGCCCCAGCATTTT
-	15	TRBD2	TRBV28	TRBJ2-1	CASSSAGGPRNEQFF	TGTGCCAGCAGCTCGGCGGGAGGGCCCAGGAATGAGCAGTTCTTC
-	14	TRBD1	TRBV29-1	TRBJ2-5	CSLRTGFPSETQYF	TGCAGCCTGCGGACAGGATTCCCCTCAGAGACCCAGTACTTC
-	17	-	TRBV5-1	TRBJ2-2	CASSLVSLASNTGELFF	TGCGCCAGCAGCTTGGTGTCCCTAGCGAGTAACACCGGGGAGCTGTTTTTT
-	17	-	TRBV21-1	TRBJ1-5	CASSIRRDNNLRQPQHF	TGTGCCAGCAGCATTCGCCGGGACAACAATCTTCGGCAGCCCCAGCATTTT
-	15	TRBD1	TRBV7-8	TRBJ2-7	CASSLRDRGTYEQYF	TGTGCCAGCAGCTTACGAGACAGGGGAACCTACGAGCAGTACTTC
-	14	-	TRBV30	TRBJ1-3	CAWSQRAGGNTIYF	TGTGCCTGGAGTCAGAGGGCTGGTGGAAACACCATATATTTT
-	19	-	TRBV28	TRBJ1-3	CASSSPNGADLSGRNTIYF	TGTGCCAGCAGTTCCCCTAACGGGGCGGATTTGTCTGGAAGAAACACCATATATTTT
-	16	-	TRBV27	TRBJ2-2	CASSPLWGATAGELFF	TGTGCCAGCAGTCCTCTGTGGGGGGCCACGGCCGGGGAGCTGTTTTTT
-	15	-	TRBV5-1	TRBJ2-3	CASSLPSGAPDTQYF	TGCGCCAGCAGCTTGCCATCGGGAGCCCCCGATACGCAGTATTTT
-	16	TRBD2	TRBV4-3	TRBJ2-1	CASSQASGRPRNEQFF	TGCGCCAGCAGCCAGGCTAGCGGGAGACCCAGAAATGAGCAGTTCTTC
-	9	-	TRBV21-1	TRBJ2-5	CARGETQYF	TGTGCCAGAGGAGAGACCCAGTACTTC
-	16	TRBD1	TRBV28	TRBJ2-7	CASSTTGTGTSYEQYF	TGTGCCAGCAGTACAACCGGGACAGGGACCTCCTACGAGCAGTACTTC
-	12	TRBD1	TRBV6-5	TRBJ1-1	CASSFRQGEAFF	TGTGCCAGCAGTTTCCGACAGGGTGAAGCTTTCTTT
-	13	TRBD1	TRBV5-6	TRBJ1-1	CASILGGTGDSFF	TGTGCCAGCATCCTTGGAGGGACAGGGGATTCTTTCTTT
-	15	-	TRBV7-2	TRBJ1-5	CASSLGGLSNQPQHF	TGTGCCAGCAGCTTAGGAGGGTTAAGCAATCAGCCCCAGCATTTT
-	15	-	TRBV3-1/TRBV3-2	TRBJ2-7	CASSQVGQYPREQYF	TGTGCCAGCAGCCAAGTTGGACAGTATCCGCGGGAGCAGTACTTC
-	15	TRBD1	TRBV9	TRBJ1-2	CASSVEVRGEPGYTF	TGTGCCAGCAGCGTAGAAGTCAGGGGGGAACCTGGCTACACCTTC